This T cell receptor beta chain appears in the sequencing data of a study of blood T cell repertoires in COVID-19. About this clone: Other DNA sequences in this sample translate to the same CDR3.

The CDR3 contains 14 residues. Germline V lookup: CDR1 SGHTA, CDR2 FQGTGA. The V segment lost 4 bases and the J segment 0 bases; nucleotides outside the gene matches: 2. TCRdb's copy holds only in-frame clones and misses some; the assay was immunoSEQ multiplex PCR. The sample has roughly 380,000 clones, around nine tenths seen once. Sample: PBMCs or T cells enriched from blood (not recorded which). The source of this sequence is a woman aged 25 to 39 who had been exposed to COVID-19. The gene calls are TRBV7-3 and TRBJ1-1, with 7 bases that match TRBD1. CDR3 region: CASSSGQMNTEAFF. CDR3 nucleotide sequence: TGTGCCAGCAGCTCGGGACAGATGAACACTGAAGCTTTCTTT. The full variable domain, its missing parts supplied by reference TRBV7-3 and TRBJ1-1, is GAGVSQTPSNKVTEKGKYVELRCDPISGHTALYWYRQSLGQGPEFLIYFQGTGAADDSGLPNDRFFAVRPEGSVSTLKIQRTERGDSAVYLCASSSGQMNTEAFFGQGTRLTVV.